This T cell receptor beta chain was found in a study of cytomegalovirus exposure and HLA in healthy donors. Study details: The use of the same platform for the 90 to 150 validation repertoires and the 650 to 850 first-cohort repertoires was reported by a later analysis.

With regard to this clone: Its antigen is as yet unknown.

Germline V lookup: CDR1 SGHRS, CDR2 YFSETQ. V was trimmed by 0 bases and J by 0 bases, leaving 9 bases between them. CDR3 length: 16 residues. Study outcomes and limitations: A few CMV-associated chains were confirmed in vitro to be specific for CMV antigens. First-cohort TCR clusters were later found to tend to co-occur in the 120 validation repertoires. As was reported, the classifier diagnosed cytomegalovirus status with high specificity and sensitivity.

The protocol was immunoSEQ multiplex PCR, while the TCRdb copy is restricted to in-frame clones and leaves out a portion. Altogether some 90,000 clones are present, about 96% being singletons, with the ten largest covering over 0.7%. This chain joins TRBV5-1 and TRBJ1-4; D not resolved. The sequenced sample consisted of PBMCs. This sequence was found in a man in his late teens or twenties in good health and CMV-seronegative. The CDR3: CASSLGRQATNEKLFF. Here the CDR3 DNA reads TGCGCCAGCAGCTTGGGGAGGCAGGCAACTAATGAAAAACTGTTTTTT.